This T cell receptor beta chain comes out of a study of OX40 agonist ivuxolimab in advanced cancers. Study-level background: At doses from 0.01 to 10 mg/kg, patients were given intravenous ivuxolimab every 2 weeks. Of mixed ages from about 20 to 80 and averaging approximately 60 years, the group was 65% to 85% male.

A remark on this clone: The antigen remains undetermined.

Sequencing used immunoSEQ multiplex PCR; TCRdb keeps in-frame clones, though not all of them. The sample yields 75,000 to 80,000 clones, over 70% seen once. Overall study findings and caveats: Average numbers of expanded clones were greater in CD8+ T cells than in CD4+.

Germline CDR1 reads MNHEY; CDR2 reads SVGAGI. The V and J ends lost 9 bases and 4 bases respectively, with 9 bases between them. The CDR3 extends over 11 amino acids. This specimen consisted of CD4+ or CD8+ T cells sorted from blood, obtained in a trial of the OX40 agonist ivuxolimab. This chain links TRBV6-5 with TRBJ1-2; D is possibly TRBD1 (6 bases). The source of this sequence is an adult with an advanced solid tumor such as melanoma, head and neck, liver or kidney cancer. CDR3 nucleotide sequence: TGTGCCAGTGTGGACAGCTATGGCTACACCTTC. Its translation: CASVDSYGYTF.